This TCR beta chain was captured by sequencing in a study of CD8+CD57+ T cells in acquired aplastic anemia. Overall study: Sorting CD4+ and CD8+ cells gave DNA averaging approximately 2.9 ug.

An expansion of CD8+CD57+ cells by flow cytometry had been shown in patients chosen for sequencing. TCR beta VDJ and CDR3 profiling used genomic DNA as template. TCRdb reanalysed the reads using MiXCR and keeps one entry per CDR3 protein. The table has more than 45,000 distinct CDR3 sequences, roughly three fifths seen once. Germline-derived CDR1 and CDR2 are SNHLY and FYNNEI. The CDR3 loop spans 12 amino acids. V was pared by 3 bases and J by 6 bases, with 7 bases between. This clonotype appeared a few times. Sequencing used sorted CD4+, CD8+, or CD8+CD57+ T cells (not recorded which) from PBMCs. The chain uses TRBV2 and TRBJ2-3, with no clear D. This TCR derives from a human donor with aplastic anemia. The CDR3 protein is CASSELADTQYF. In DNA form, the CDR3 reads TGTGCCAGCAGTGAGCTGGCGGATACGCAGTATTTT.